The 17 T cell receptor beta chains below all came from one sample that was sequenced in a study of radiation and T cells in renal cell carcinoma. Time point: blood 2 weeks post-SBRT. The sample's treatment: 15 Gy SBRT to primary tumor, nephrectomy 4 weeks later. TCRdb's table, derived via immunoSEQ multiplex PCR, lists solely in-frame clones and lacks some. The profile shows about 49,000 clones, about 80% of them singletons. This sample comprised blood, obtained from a patient whose treatment included radiotherapy and nephrectomy. All receptors derive from a woman aged 70-85 years with renal cell carcinoma.

J is TRBJ2-3 and V is TRBV7-2; the D is unclear. The CDR3 is 17 amino acids. V gave up 5 bases and J gave up 0 bases, with 18 bases separating them. The germline gives CDR1 SGHTA, CDR2 FQGNSA. The CDR3 nucleotides read TGTGCCAGCAGCCCCCAGCTGGGCGAACCTAGCACAGATACGCAGTATTTT. Translating it yields CASSPQLGEPSTDTQYF.

The chain has TRBV2 and TRBJ1-1; D is perhaps TRBD1 (6 bases). CDR1 and CDR2 (germline): SNHLY, FYNNEI. This CDR3 comprises 13 residues. V lost 6 bases and J 5 bases, leaving 13 bases between the germline ends. The CDR3 bases are TGTGCCAGCAGATCGCAGGGGATAACTGAAGCTTTCTTT. Encoded protein: CASRSQGITEAFF.

The CDR3: CASSSGQNTDTQYF. CDR3 coding DNA: TGTGCCAGCAGCTCGGGACAGAACACAGATACGCAGTATTTT. The V and J genes are TRBV7-2 and TRBJ2-3, with 7 bases lining up with TRBD1. V lost 4 bases, J lost 2 bases, and 3 bases stayed unmatched. The CDR3 extends over 14 amino acids. From germline, CDR1 is SGHTA and CDR2 FQGNSA.

The chain links TRBV6-6 to TRBJ2-3; tentatively, D is TRBD2 (6 bases). The CDR3 is made up of 16 amino acids. Between the trimmed V and J ends, which lost 5 bases and 0 bases, there was a span of 15 bases. CDR1 is MNHNY, CDR2 SVGAGI, per germline (reference sequence). The CDR3 region is CASSAGLTLSTDTQYF. The CDR3 region has the DNA TGTGCCAGCAGTGCGGGGCTTACCCTGAGCACAGATACGCAGTATTTT.

The chain combines TRBV14 with TRBJ2-1, with D uncertain. The V end lost 5 bases, the J end lost 2 bases, and 13 bases lay between the germline ends. Per germline, CDR1 SGHDN and CDR2 FVKESK. The CDR3 is 15 residues long. The CDR3 DNA follows: TGTGCCAGCAGCTCACCTGGGAATACCTACAATGAGCAGTTCTTC. This codes for CASSSPGNTYNEQFF.

The V and J genes are TRBV10-3 and TRBJ1-4; TRBD1 matches at 9 bases. Per germline, CDR1 ENHRY and CDR2 SYGVKD. V trimming: 5 bases; J trimming: 5 bases; junction bases outside the gene matches: 6. The length of the CDR3 is 15 residues. The CDR3 coding sequence is TGTGCCATCAGTAGCACCGGGACAGGGAATGAAAAACTGTTTTTT. Encoded protein: CAISSTGTGNEKLFF.

This chain uses TRBV14 with TRBJ2-1; the match to TRBD2 covers 12 bases. Germline loops: CDR1 SGHDN, CDR2 FVKESK. Unmatched junction bases numbered 8, after V lost 3 bases and J lost 5 bases. This CDR3 has 17 residues. CDR3 in amino acids: CASSHAGTSGFHNEQFF. In DNA, the CDR3 is TGTGCCAGCAGCCACGCCGGGACTAGCGGGTTCCACAATGAGCAGTTCTTC.

This clone was seen more than once but under ten times. The chain links TRBV19 to TRBJ2-7; D possibly corresponds to TRBD2 (5 bases). The CDR3 is 12 amino acids. Germline V gene lookup returns CDR1 LNHDA and CDR2 SQIVND (reference sequence). CDR3 nucleotide sequence: TGTGCGAGCGGCACGAGCTCCTACGAGCAGTACTTC. This codes for CASGTSSYEQYF.

V gene TRBV5-8 combines with J gene TRBJ2-7; D is undetermined. Germline loops: CDR1 SGHTS, CDR2 YDEGEE. The CDR3 has 12 amino acids. V dropped 5 bases and J dropped 4 bases, with 10 bases sitting between them. The CDR3 coding sequence is TGTGCCAGCAGTTCTGCCTCTTACGAGCAGTACTTC. It is translated as CASSSASYEQYF.

The gene calls are TRBV18 and TRBJ1-2; D gene ambiguous. The length of the CDR3 is 13 residues. The germline CDR1 and CDR2 sequences are KGHSH and LQKENI. V lost 3 bases, J lost 8 bases, and 13 bases lay in between. CDR3 DNA: TGTGCCAGCTCACCTCTTGGATTGGAGGGCTACACCTTC. This translates into CASSPLGLEGYTF.

This chain joins TRBV9 and TRBJ2-1; the match to TRBD2 covers 11 bases. CDR1 is SGDLS, CDR2 YYNGEE, per germline. Trimming took 3 bases from V and 3 from J; bases not matched to a gene: 8. The CDR3 consists of 17 residues. The DNA of the CDR3 is TGTGCCAGCAGCGCTACCTTTAGCGGGGGGGTCTACAATGAGCAGTTCTTC. It is translated as CASSATFSGGVYNEQFF.

V and J are TRBV19 and TRBJ2-2; tentatively, D is TRBD2 (6 bases). V dropped 7 bases and J dropped 8 bases, with 11 bases sitting between them. The CDR3 length is 12 residues. Germline assignment: CDR1 LNHDA and CDR2 SQIVND (reference sequence). The CDR3 is CASTRAGGELFF. The DNA for the CDR3 is TGTGCCAGTACCCGTGCGGGGGGGGAGCTGTTTTTT.

The V gene is TRBV27, the J gene TRBJ2-7, with a weak D call TRBD1 (5 bases). This CDR3 region has 13 residues. The ends were cut back, 6 bases at V and 4 bases at J, with 13 bases in the middle. CDR1 is MNHEY, CDR2 SMNVEV, per germline (reference sequence). The CDR3 region is CASRLPSGYEQYF. In DNA, the CDR3 is TGTGCCAGCAGACTACCTTCAGGGTACGAGCAGTACTTC.

V gene TRBV12-5 combines with J gene TRBJ2-3; 7 nucleotides align to TRBD2. The CDR3 consists of 14 residues. V lost 10 bases and J lost 4; bases outside the gene matches: 11. Germline-derived CDR1 and CDR2 are LGHNT and FRNRAP. The CDR3 DNA is TGTGCTACATACCCGGCGGGAGAGCCAGATACGCAGTATTTT. It is translated as CATYPAGEPDTQYF. The full variable domain, in which reference TRBV12-5 and TRBJ2-3 provide the parts outside the CDR3, is DARVTQTPRHKVTEMGQEVTMRCQPILGHNTVFWYRQTMMQGLELLAYFRNRAPLDDSGMPKDRFSAEMPDATLATLKIQPSEPRDSAVYFCATYPAGEPDTQYFGPGTRLTVL.

The gene calls are TRBV2 and TRBJ1-1; D is undetermined. V shed 1 base and J shed 1 base, with 7 bases lying between them. The germline V gene has CDR1 SNHLY and CDR2 FYNNEI. This CDR3 region has 14 residues. The chain's CDR3 is CASSEGWGNTEAFF. The CDR3 DNA follows: TGTGCCAGCAGTGAAGGTTGGGGGAACACTGAAGCTTTCTTT.

V gene TRBV13 combines with J gene TRBJ2-3; 10 positions agree with TRBD2. Germline CDR1 is PRHDT and CDR2 is FYEKMQ (reference sequence). The V gene end was trimmed by 5 bases and the J gene end by 4 bases; junction bases not matched to a gene: 9. CDR3 length: 16 amino acids. The CDR3 reads CASSPRVSGRSDTQYF. Here the CDR3 DNA reads TGTGCCAGCAGCCCCAGGGTTAGCGGGAGGTCAGATACGCAGTATTTT.

V usage is TRBV6-1 and J usage is TRBJ1-1; a possible D gene is TRBD1 (5 bases). Trimming left V 2 bases short and J 8 bases short, with 12 bases between. The CDR3 length is 13 residues. Germline CDR1 MNHNS, CDR2 SASEGT. CDR3 nucleotides: TGTGCCAGCAGTGAAAGGGGTTGGGGGGAAGCTTTCTTT. Translation gives CASSERGWGEAFF.